A selection of T cell receptor beta chains follows, all from one sample in a study of OX40 agonist ivuxolimab in advanced cancers. Produced via immunoSEQ multiplex PCR; TCRdb's table is partial and in-frame only. The repertoire consists of 55,000 to 70,000 clones, with 86% occurring once and the leading ten covering about 2.6%. The input for sequencing was CD4+ or CD8+ T cells sorted from blood, taken in a trial of the OX40 agonist ivuxolimab. All receptors come from an adult with an advanced solid tumor such as melanoma, head and neck, liver or kidney cancer. CDR3s include the opening cysteine and the closing phenylalanine or tryptophan. Fields, in order: CDR3 length, V gene, J gene, CDR3 protein.

length: 15
V: TRBV28
J: TRBJ1-6
CDR3: CASSPQGAGNSPLHF

length: 16
V: TRBV6-5
J: TRBJ1-3
CDR3: CASSYSRDRVGNTIYF

length: 11
V: TRBV7-9
J: TRBJ1-1
CDR3: CASSPQDEAFF

length: 14
V: TRBV7-8
J: TRBJ2-5
CDR3: CASGTRDSAETQYF

length: 13
V: TRBV30
J: TRBJ1-4
CDR3: CAWSVQGLEKLFF

length: 18
V: TRBV7-2
J: TRBJ1-5
CDR3: CASSPAGQGAVVKQPQHF

length: 15
V: TRBV5-1
J: TRBJ2-7
CDR3: CASSEGTGGSYEQYF

length: 13
V: TRBV30
J: TRBJ1-5
CDR3: CAFSQGSNQPQHF

length: 14
V: TRBV5-4
J: TRBJ2-2
CDR3: CASSLAGGLGELFF

length: 14
V: TRBV15
J: TRBJ1-5
CDR3: CATTPDRDNQPQHF

length: 13
V: TRBV10-3
J: TRBJ1-5
CDR3: CAISEAGPSPQHF

length: 15
V: TRBV5-5
J: TRBJ1-2
CDR3: CASSPVPDGYYGYTF

length: 16
V: TRBV5-4
J: TRBJ2-5
CDR3: CASSRDPGQSGETQYF

length: 14
V: TRBV10-3
J: TRBJ2-1
CDR3: CAITKSDVSHEQFF

length: 14
V: TRBV5-6
J: TRBJ1-2
CDR3: CASSLWDRDDGYTF

length: 13
V: TRBV30
J: TRBJ1-5
CDR3: CAWNMGRNQPQHF

length: 17
V: TRBV4-2
J: TRBJ2-5
CDR3: CASSFRDSGGARETQYF

length: 17
V: TRBV29-1
J: TRBJ2-2
CDR3: CSVLPAGGGYSTGELFF

length: 15
V: TRBV5-1
J: TRBJ2-3
CDR3: CASSFAGGEADTQYF

length: 14
V: TRBV7-9
J: TRBJ2-7
CDR3: CASSPGLAVYEQYF

length: 14
V: TRBV5-4
J: TRBJ2-5
CDR3: CASSAWTAKETQYF

length: 15
V: TRBV2
J: TRBJ2-3
CDR3: CASLLPRGREHTQYF

length: 16
V: TRBV19
J: TRBJ2-5
CDR3: CASKAGTGESGETQYF

length: 15
V: TRBV5-1
J: TRBJ1-4
CDR3: CASREQGQGGEKLFF

length: 15
V: TRBV9
J: TRBJ2-3
CDR3: CASSPAGGLQDTQYF

length: 12
V: TRBV11-1
J: TRBJ2-7
CDR3: CASSGDAYEQYF

length: 17
V: TRBV10-1
J: TRBJ1-1
CDR3: CASSEGQSSVKRAEAFF